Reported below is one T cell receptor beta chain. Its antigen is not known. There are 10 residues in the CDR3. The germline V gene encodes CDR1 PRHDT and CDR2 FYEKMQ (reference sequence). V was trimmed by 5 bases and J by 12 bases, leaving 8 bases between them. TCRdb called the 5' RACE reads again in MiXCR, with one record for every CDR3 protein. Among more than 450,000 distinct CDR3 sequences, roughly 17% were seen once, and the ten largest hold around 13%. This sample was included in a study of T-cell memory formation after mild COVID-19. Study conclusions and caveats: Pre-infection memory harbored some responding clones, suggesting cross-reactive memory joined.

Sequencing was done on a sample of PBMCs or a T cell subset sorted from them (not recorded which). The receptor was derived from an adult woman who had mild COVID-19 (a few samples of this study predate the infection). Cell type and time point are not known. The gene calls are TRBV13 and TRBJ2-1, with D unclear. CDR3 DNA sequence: TGTGCCAGCAGCCCACCGGGGCAGTTCTTC. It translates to CASSPPGQFF.